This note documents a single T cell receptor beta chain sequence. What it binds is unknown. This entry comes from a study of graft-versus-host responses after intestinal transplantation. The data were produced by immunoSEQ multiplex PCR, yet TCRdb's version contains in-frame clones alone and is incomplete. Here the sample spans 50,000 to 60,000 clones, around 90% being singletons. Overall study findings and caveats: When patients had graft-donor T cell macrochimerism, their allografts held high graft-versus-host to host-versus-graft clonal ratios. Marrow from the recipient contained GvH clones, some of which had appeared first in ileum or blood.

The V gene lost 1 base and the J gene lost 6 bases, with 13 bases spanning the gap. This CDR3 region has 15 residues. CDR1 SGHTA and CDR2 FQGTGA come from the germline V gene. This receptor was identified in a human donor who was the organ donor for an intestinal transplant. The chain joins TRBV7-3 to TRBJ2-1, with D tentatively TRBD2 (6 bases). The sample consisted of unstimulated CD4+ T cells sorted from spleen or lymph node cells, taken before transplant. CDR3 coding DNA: TGTGCCAGCAGCTTAATGTCGGGGGTAGGCAATGAGCAGTTCTTC. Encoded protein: CASSLMSGVGNEQFF.